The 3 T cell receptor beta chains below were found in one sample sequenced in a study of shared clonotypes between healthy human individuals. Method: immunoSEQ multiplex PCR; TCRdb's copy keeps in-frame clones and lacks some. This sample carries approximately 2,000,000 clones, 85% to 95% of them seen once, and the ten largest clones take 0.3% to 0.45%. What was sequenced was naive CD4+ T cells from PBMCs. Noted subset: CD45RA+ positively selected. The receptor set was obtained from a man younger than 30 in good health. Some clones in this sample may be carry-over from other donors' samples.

This CDR3 is CASSLRRALYEQYF. Here the CDR3 DNA reads TGTGCCAGCAGTTTGCGCAGGGCTCTGTACGAGCAGTACTTC. The chain couples TRBV27 to TRBJ2-5; D may be TRBD1 (5 bases). Gene TRBJ2-7 matches the end of the DNA better, so the J call may be wrong. The germline gives CDR1 MNHEY, CDR2 SMNVEV (reference sequence). The CDR3 has 14 residues.

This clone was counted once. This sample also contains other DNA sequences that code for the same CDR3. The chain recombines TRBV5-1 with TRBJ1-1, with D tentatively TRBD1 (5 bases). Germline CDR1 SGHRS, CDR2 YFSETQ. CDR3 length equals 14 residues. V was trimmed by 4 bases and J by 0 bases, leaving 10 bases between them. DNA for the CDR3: TGCGCCAGCAGCCGGGACGGCTTGAACACTGAAGCTTTCTTT. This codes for CASSRDGLNTEAFF.

The DNA for the CDR3 is TGTGCCAGCAGGCCATTCACAGGGTTCCACGAGCAGTACTTC. Protein product: CASRPFTGFHEQYF. The chain couples TRBV7-9 to TRBJ2-7; TRBD1 is a possible D gene (6 bases). Germline CDR1 and CDR2: SEHNR and FQNEAQ (reference sequence). CDR3 length equals 14 residues. Trimming took 6 bases from V and 5 from J, leaving 17 bases between them.